These 5 T cell receptor beta chains originate from one sample sequenced in a study of glioma-infiltrating T cells listed by TCRdb under 2016. The instrument given in TCRdb is Illumina MiSeq. The iRepertoire nested amplicon-rescue multiplex PCR (arm-PCR) platform was used to amplify TCR alpha and beta CDR3 regions from RNA. The public reads were quality trimmed at Q25 with fastp and then assembled into clones with MiXCR by TCRdb, keeping productive beta chains. For every CDR3 protein sequence, its rows merge into one entry that carries the most common genes and DNA. Within this sample are about 180,000 distinct CDR3 sequences, with approximately 40% of them counted one time only. Of the sample, roughly 5.2% falls within the top ten clones. Sample: glioma tissue, nonneoplastic brain tissue, or PBMCs (not recorded which). The receptors come from a human donor with low-grade glioma or glioblastoma, undergoing nonglioma brain surgery, or in good health (not recorded which).

Points on this clonotype: This may come from a read error, since a much larger clone is one base off. The chain is built from TRBV18 and TRBJ1-1; no firm D call. Per germline, CDR1 KGHSH and CDR2 LQKENI. The CDR3 is made up of 16 amino acids. The V end was cut by 3 bases, the J end by 4 bases, with 18 bases between. The CDR3 DNA sequence: TGTGCCAGCTCACCGGTTTCGCTTCGATCTAGCACTGAAGCTTTCTTT. This gives the protein CASSPVSLRSSTEAFF.

This clonotype was counted once. This clone may be a read error of a much larger clone one base away. The CDR3 protein is CATGEGENERFF. The CDR3 coding sequence is TGTGCCACCGGCGAGGGAGAGAATGAGCGGTTCTTC. This sequence joins TRBV2 and TRBJ2-1, with D maybe TRBD2 (5 bases). Germline V gene lookup returns CDR1 SNHLY and CDR2 FYNNEI. This CDR3 has 12 amino acids.

As regards this clonotype: Being one base from a much bigger clone, this may be a read error. The chain recombines TRBV28 with TRBJ2-1, with 8 bases aligning to TRBD2. Per germline, CDR1 MDHEN and CDR2 SYDVKM. Trimming took 8 bases from V and 4 from J; bases not matched to a gene: 7. The CDR3 length is 14 residues. The CDR3 region is CASYSTSVYNEQFF. In nucleotides, the CDR3 is TGTGCCAGCTACTCGACTAGCGTTTACAATGAGCAGTTCTTC.

Ten or more counts support this clonotype. The chain employs TRBV16 and TRBJ2-1; D is unresolved. The V and J ends lost 4 bases and 6 bases respectively, with 10 bases between them. The CDR3 spans 13 residues. The V gene's germline CDR1 is KGHSY and CDR2 FQNENV. CDR3 protein: CASSPRPGNEQFF. CDR3 nucleotides: TGTGCCAGCAGCCCCCGGCCGGGCAATGAGCAGTTCTTC.

This chain joins TRBV19 and TRBJ1-5, with a tentative D call TRBD1 (6 bases). The ends were cut back, 5 bases at V and 6 bases at J, with 14 bases in the middle. The CDR3 consists of 14 residues. The germline V gene has CDR1 LNHDA and CDR2 SQIVND (reference sequence). CDR3 nucleotide sequence: TGTGCCAGTAGTGCACCCCCGGGGGCTCAGCCCCAGCATTTT. This encodes CASSAPPGAQPQHF.